Following are 32 T cell receptor beta chains from one sample sequenced in a study of blood T cells in healthy people across ages. Combining a sample-barcoded 5' primer with a J-beta primer mix, a second PCR ran for roughly 6 to 12 cycles. TCRdb fed the 5' RACE reads into MiXCR, producing one record per CDR3 protein. The sample has hundreds of thousands of distinct CDR3 sequences; roughly 32% are singletons. The sequenced sample consisted of blood. The source of these receptors is a woman older than 75 in good health.

At least ten counts were recorded for this clonotype. The DNA of the CDR3 is TGCGCCAGCAGCCTGAGGGAGTCTAGCACAGATACGCAGTATTTT. It is translated as CASSLRESSTDTQYF. V is TRBV5-1 and J is TRBJ2-3; TRBD2 might be the D (5 bases). The V and J ends lost 4 bases and 0 bases respectively, with 12 bases between them. In germline, CDR1 is SGHRS, CDR2 YFSETQ. This CDR3 has 15 amino acids.

This clonotype has at least ten counts. V usage is TRBV11-2 and J usage is TRBJ2-7; D unresolved. The CDR3 is 12 residues long. Germline V lookup: CDR1 SGHAT, CDR2 FQNNGV. Deletions cut 1 base from V and 7 bases from J, with 8 bases between. The CDR3, as DNA: TGTGCCAGCAGCTTAGTGTCTTGGGAGCAGTACTTC. This sequence encodes CASSLVSWEQYF. Based on the CDR3 plus reference TRBV11-2 and TRBJ2-7, the full variable domain is EAGVAQSPRYKIIEKRQSVAFWCNPISGHATLYWYQQILGQGPKLLIQFQNNGVVDDSQLPKDRFSAERLKGVDSTLKIQPAKLEDSAVYLCASSLVSWEQYFGPGTRLTVT.

With regard to this clonotype: Given a much more abundant clone one base away, this may be a read error. The chain links TRBV15 to TRBJ2-3; D remains unclear. Germline lookup yields CDR1 LNHNV and CDR2 YYDKDF (reference sequence). Trimming removed 0 bases at V and 0 bases at J, with 16 bases between. This CDR3 has 18 amino acids. Here the CDR3 DNA reads TGTGCCACCAGCAGAGATTACGACTGCACGGCTAGCACAGATACGCAGTATTTT. Its translation: CATSRDYDCTASTDTQYF.

This clonotype was seen more than once but under ten times. The chain recombines TRBV19 with TRBJ1-4, with D possibly TRBD1 on 6 matching bases. The V gene lost 3 bases and the J gene lost 3 bases, with 11 bases spanning the gap. The V gene's germline CDR1 is LNHDA and CDR2 SQIVND (reference sequence). This CDR3 comprises 15 residues. As DNA, the CDR3 is TGTGCCAGTAGTATCAGGGGCACGGCTAATGAAAAACTGTTTTTT. Its translation is CASSIRGTANEKLFF.

This clonotype was detected ten times or more. This chain joins TRBV18 and TRBJ1-2; the match to TRBD1 covers 9 bases. Trimming removed 3 bases from V and 8 bases from J; junction bases left unmatched: 10. Germline V gene data show CDR1 as KGHSH and CDR2 as LQKENI. CDR3 length: 15 amino acids. DNA for the CDR3: TGTGCCAGCTCACCCACAGGGGGCTCTTCATACGGCTACACCTTC. This sequence encodes CASSPTGGSSYGYTF. The full variable domain, in which reference TRBV18 and TRBJ1-2 provide the parts outside the CDR3, is NAGVMQNPRHLVRRRGQEARLRCSPMKGHSHVYWYRQLPEEGLKFMVYLQKENIIDESGMPKERFSAEFPKEGPSILRIQQVVRGDSAAYFCASSPTGGSSYGYTFGSGTRLTVV.

A remark on this clonotype: A much larger clone lies a single base off, so this may be a read error. The chain uses TRBV20-1 and TRBJ1-5; 11 bases line up with TRBD1. This CDR3 is 17 amino acids long. Germline V gene data show CDR1 as DFQATT and CDR2 as SNEGSKA (reference sequence). CDR3 sequence (DNA): TGCAGTGCTAATCCGGGACAGGGGGGTAATAGCAATCAGTCCCAGCATTTT. Translation: CSANPGQGGNSNQSQHF.

This rearrangement joins TRBV15 to TRBJ1-5; possible D gene TRBD1, 5 bases. The CDR3 has 16 residues. From germline, CDR1 is LNHNV and CDR2 YYDKDF (reference sequence). Trimming took off 3 bases at V and 5 bases at J, with 17 bases between the two ends. The CDR3 sequence: CATSSGLGGLDQPQHF. DNA for the CDR3: TGTGCCACCAGCAGCGGACTCGGGGGACTCGATCAGCCCCAGCATTTT.

Ten or more counts support this clonotype. The chain joins TRBV7-7 to TRBJ2-5; no clear D. Germline CDR1 reads SSHAT; CDR2 reads FNYEAQ (reference sequence). This CDR3 is built from 14 residues. V was shortened by 3 bases and J by 5 bases, with 13 bases between the two germline ends. The CDR3 loop is CASSLSGVWETQYF. CDR3 DNA sequence: TGTGCCAGCAGCTTGTCCGGCGTCTGGGAGACCCAGTACTTC.

This clonotype occurred many times. The chain has TRBV29-1 and TRBJ2-3; possibly TRBD2 for D (6 bases). This CDR3 contains 12 residues. Germline V gene sequence: CDR1 SQVTM, CDR2 ANQGSEA. V was clipped by 3 bases and J by 3 bases, with 7 bases between them. The CDR3 loop reads CSVEEGTDTQYF. In nucleotides, the CDR3 is TGCAGCGTTGAGGAGGGAACAGATACGCAGTATTTT.

The chain has TRBV12-3 or TRBV12-4 and TRBJ1-1; 7 bases align to TRBD1. The CDR3 length is 15 residues. V was clipped by 3 bases and J by 5 bases; unmatched bases: 9. Here the CDR3 reads CASSLGTVERTEAFF. The DNA for the CDR3 is TGTGCCAGCAGTTTGGGGACAGTTGAAAGGACTGAAGCTTTCTTT.

In this sample, this clonotype turned up many times. The chain is built from TRBV18 and TRBJ2-3; 9 bases map to TRBD2. This CDR3 region has 18 residues. V dropped 3 bases and J dropped 0; count of bases not matched to a gene: 10. Germline V gives CDR1 KGHSH, CDR2 LQKENI. The chain's CDR3 is CASSPLAGRPLSTDTQYF. The CDR3 DNA reads as TGTGCCAGCTCACCGCTAGCGGGGCGACCACTTAGCACAGATACGCAGTATTTT. Based on the CDR3 plus reference TRBV18 and TRBJ2-3, the full variable domain is NAGVMQNPRHLVRRRGQEARLRCSPMKGHSHVYWYRQLPEEGLKFMVYLQKENIIDESGMPKERFSAEFPKEGPSILRIQQVVRGDSAAYFCASSPLAGRPLSTDTQYFGPGTRLTVL.

This clonotype was observed a few times. Germline is not matched at one junction end, which may reflect a read error. The V gene is TRBV14, the J gene TRBJ2-5; 8 nucleotides agree with TRBD2. CDR1 is SGHDN, CDR2 FVKESK, per germline. There are 14 residues in the CDR3. Written as DNA, the CDR3 is TGTGCCAGCAGCCAAGGAGGACTAGCCGGGACCCAGTACTTT. This sequence encodes CASSQGGLAGTQYF.

With regard to this clonotype: This sequence may be a read error, since a much larger clone differs from it by one base. Since no conserved phenylalanine or tryptophan closes the CDR3, a read error is the likely cause. The V call is TRBV20-1, the J call TRBJ2-5; 9 nucleotides align to TRBD2. CDR3 size: 15 residues. Looked up from germline, CDR1 is DFQATT and CDR2 is SNEGSKA (reference sequence). The J segment lost 1 base and the V segment lost 1 base, leaving 4 bases of the junction unmatched. CDR3 sequence reads: CSARGERGAQETQYL. CDR3 coding DNA: TGCAGTGCTAGAGGCGAGCGGGGGGCCCAAGAGACCCAGTACTTA.

This clonotype was found a few times. A much larger clone differs by one base, so this may be a read error. The J gene is TRBJ2-3, the V gene TRBV7-2, with 7 bases matching TRBD2. The length of the CDR3 is 14 residues. CDR1 is SGHTA and CDR2 is FQGNSA in the germline V gene. The trim removed 5 bases at V and 4 bases at J, leaving 6 bases unmatched. The CDR3 loop reads CASSRGGVPDTQYF. For the CDR3, the DNA is TGTGCCAGCAGCCGGGGAGGGGTCCCAGATACGCAGTATTTT.

The chain uses TRBV19 and TRBJ2-4, with TRBD1 matching 10 bases. The tail of the sequence fits TRBJ2-5 better, so the J call may be wrong. The CDR3 extends over 14 amino acids. Germline V gene sequence: CDR1 LNHDA, CDR2 SQIVND (reference sequence). The CDR3, as DNA: TGTGCCAGTAGAGACAGGGGGCAAAAAGAGACCCAGTACTTC. Residues: CASRDRGQKETQYF.

The chain uses TRBV6-1 and TRBJ1-5; tentatively, D is TRBD1 (6 bases). Trimming took off 1 base at V and 4 bases at J, with 11 bases between the two ends. The germline V gene encodes CDR1 MNHNS and CDR2 SASEGT. The CDR3 loop spans 15 amino acids. This CDR3 reads CASSEGTARNQPQHF. The CDR3 DNA reads TGTGCCAGCAGTGAAGGGACAGCCCGTAATCAGCCCCAGCATTTT.

On this clonotype itself: Possible read error: a much larger clone is one base away. This chain uses TRBV6-1 with TRBJ2-1; 7 bases match TRBD1. Germline assignment: CDR1 MNHNS and CDR2 SASEGT. The V segment lost 6 bases and the J segment 7 bases; nucleotides outside the gene matches: 18. The length of the CDR3 is 17 residues. This CDR3 is CASRPTPGQPKGNEQFF. The CDR3, as DNA: TGTGCCAGCAGACCGACCCCGGGACAGCCAAAGGGTAATGAGCAGTTCTTC.

Turning to this clonotype: It may be a read error: a sequence one base away is much more abundant. The CDR3 ends on some other residue instead of the conserved phenylalanine or tryptophan, so this is likely a read error. The chain links TRBV6-1 to TRBJ2-1; 8 positions agree with TRBD1. V lost 6 bases, J lost 4 bases, and 5 bases stayed unmatched. This CDR3 comprises 14 residues. The germline V gene has CDR1 MNHNS and CDR2 SASEGT. CDR3 nucleotide sequence: TGTGCCAGCAGGGACAGGGAAGGATACAATGAGCAGTTCCTC. Its translation: CASRDREGYNEQFL.

In its sample, this clonotype was seen a few times. This sequence joins TRBV2 and TRBJ2-7; TRBD1 agrees at 7 bases. After removal of 7 bases from V and 6 bases from J, the junction contained 12 bases not matched to a gene. Germline V gene sequence: CDR1 SNHLY, CDR2 FYNNEI. This CDR3 has 14 residues. CDR3 sequence: CASILDREFGEQYF. In DNA, the CDR3 is TGTGCCAGCATTCTAGACAGGGAGTTTGGCGAGCAGTACTTC. The whole variable domain, filled in from reference TRBV2 and TRBJ2-7, reads EPEVTQTPSHQVTQMGQEVILRCVPISNHLYFYWYRQILGQKVEFLVSFYNNEISEKSEIFDDQFSVERPDGSNFTLKIRSTKLEDSAMYFCASILDREFGEQYFGPGTRLTVT.

V and J are TRBV7-2 and TRBJ2-3; 7 bases fit TRBD2. The CDR3 extends over 15 amino acids. Unmatched junction bases numbered 5, after V lost 4 bases and J lost 1 base. Germline V gene lookup returns CDR1 SGHTA and CDR2 FQGNSA. The CDR3 spells CASSSSGVGTDTQYF. The CDR3, as DNA: TGTGCCAGCAGCTCTAGCGGAGTCGGCACAGATACGCAGTATTTT.

This clonotype appeared a single time. This chain uses TRBV21-1 with TRBJ2-5. TRBV21-1 is classified as a pseudogene. The CDR3 extends over 14 amino acids. This CDR3 is CASRKREMGETQYF. The CDR3, as DNA: TGTGCCAGCAGGAAAAGGGAAATGGGAGAGACCCAGTACTTC.

In its sample, this clonotype was seen many times. This chain connects TRBV9 to TRBJ2-3; 8 nucleotides line up with TRBD1. The V gene's germline CDR1 is SGDLS and CDR2 YYNGEE. CDR3 length equals 17 residues. After removal of 0 bases from V and 3 bases from J, the junction contained 9 bases not matched to a gene. CDR3 amino acids: CASSVGVWTGKTDTQYF. Written as DNA, the CDR3 is TGTGCCAGCAGCGTAGGAGTGTGGACAGGGAAGACAGATACGCAGTATTTT. Full variable domain (outside the CDR3, taken from reference TRBV9 and TRBJ2-3): DSGVTQTPKHLITATGQRVTLRCSPRSGDLSVYWYQQSLDQGLQFLIQYYNGEERAKGNILERFSAQQFPDLHSELNLSSLELGDSALYFCASSVGVWTGKTDTQYFGPGTRLTVL.

At least ten counts were recorded for this clonotype. This rearrangement joins TRBV29-1 to TRBJ2-5, with 9 positions matching TRBD2. The junction had 4 bases not matched to a gene; V was cut back by 4 bases and J by 1 base. Germline V lookup: CDR1 SQVTM, CDR2 ANQGSEA. The CDR3 is 14 amino acids. CDR3 bases: TGCAGCGTTGTGCGGGGGGGATCCCAAGAGACCCAGTACTTC. This sequence encodes CSVVRGGSQETQYF.

In its sample, this clonotype was seen a few times. V gene TRBV20-1 combines with J gene TRBJ2-2, with D unclear. The CDR3 runs to 14 residues. With 6 bases removed from V and 1 base from J, the gap between germline ends came to 12 bases. CDR1 and CDR2 from the germline V gene are DFQATT and SNEGSKA (reference sequence). CDR3 in amino acids: CSARHEMNTGELFF. CDR3 nucleotide sequence: TGCAGTGCGCGACACGAGATGAACACCGGGGAGCTGTTTTTT.

V is TRBV20-1 and J is TRBJ2-1; 12 bases are a match to TRBD1. This CDR3 has 17 amino acids. Germline V lookup: CDR1 DFQATT, CDR2 SNEGSKA (reference sequence). V shed 6 bases, J shed 4 bases, and the junction held 13 bases outside the gene matches. The CDR3 protein is CSATGTGGSKSYNEQFF. Written as DNA, the CDR3 is TGCAGTGCAACCGGGACAGGGGGCTCAAAGTCTTACAATGAGCAGTTCTTC.

In its sample, this clonotype was seen many times. The rearrangement joins TRBV9 to TRBJ1-1, with D perhaps TRBD1 (6 bases). This CDR3 has 14 amino acids. Per the germline V gene, CDR1 is SGDLS and CDR2 is YYNGEE. V lost 0 bases and J 4 bases, leaving 10 bases between the germline ends. The CDR3, as DNA: TGTGCCAGCAGCGTAGCTGGGGGCGGCACTGAAGCTTTCTTT. It translates to CASSVAGGGTEAFF.

Concerning this clonotype: A much larger clone lies one base from this, so it may be a read error. V usage is TRBV14 and J usage is TRBJ2-1, with TRBD2 matching over 8 bases. CDR3 size: 15 residues. The V gene end was trimmed by 3 bases and the J gene end by 8 bases; junction bases not matched to a gene: 9. Germline V gene lookup returns CDR1 SGHDN and CDR2 FVKESK. This CDR3 is CASSHEAGGRDEQFF. CDR3 nucleotides: TGTGCCAGCAGCCATGAGGCGGGGGGACGGGATGAGCAGTTCTTC. Filled out from reference TRBV14 and TRBJ2-1, the complete variable domain reads EAGVTQFPSHSVIEKGQTVTLRCDPISGHDNLYWYRRVMGKEIKFLLHFVKESKQDESGMPNNRFLAERTGGTYSTLKVQPAELEDSGVYFCASSHEAGGRDEQFFGPGTRLTVL.

The table lists this clonotype with a few counts. This chain links TRBV7-8 with TRBJ1-2; TRBD1 matches at 7 bases. The CDR3 contains 15 residues. Trimming at V came to 5 bases and at J to 8 bases, leaving 14 bases not matched to a gene. Germline values: CDR1 SGHVS, CDR2 FQNEAQ. CDR3 loop: CASSQSSTGEGGYTF. CDR3 DNA sequence: TGTGCCAGCAGCCAAAGCAGTACAGGGGAAGGAGGCTACACCTTC.

Notes on this clonotype: The germline gene is not matched at one end of the junction; a read error may be the cause. The V gene is TRBV30, the J gene TRBJ1-1; a weak D match, TRBD1 (6 bases). CDR1 GTSNPN and CDR2 SVGIG come from the germline V gene (reference sequence). The CDR3 has 15 amino acids. The CDR3 region is CAWRPPGQMNTEAYF. The CDR3 DNA reads as TGTGCCTGGAGGCCTCCGGGACAAATGAACACTGAAGCTTACTTT. Full variable domain (remainder filled in from reference TRBV30 and TRBJ1-1): SQTIHQWPATLVQPVGSPLSLECTVEGTSNPNLYWYRQAAGRGLQLLFYSVGIGQISSEVPQNLSASRPQDRQFILSSKKLLLSDSGFYLCAWRPPGQMNTEAYFGQGTRLTVV.

The table lists this clonotype with many counts. The genes are TRBV30 and TRBJ2-7; 7 nucleotides align to TRBD1. The CDR3 covers 13 residues. With 4 bases clipped from V and 2 bases from J, the junction kept 5 bases outside the gene matches. Germline loops: CDR1 GTSNPN, CDR2 SVGIG (reference sequence). The CDR3 is CAWTVDRAYEQYF. For the CDR3, the DNA is TGTGCCTGGACAGTAGACAGGGCCTACGAGCAGTACTTC.

In this sample, this clonotype turned up many times. V and J are TRBV29-1 and TRBJ2-1, with a weak D call TRBD2 (6 bases). Trimming pared 5 bases from V and 5 bases from J, leaving 16 bases between. CDR3 length: 14 amino acids. CDR1 SQVTM and CDR2 ANQGSEA come from the germline V gene. The CDR3 region is CSVHRAGPNNEQFF. The CDR3 bases are TGCAGCGTTCATAGGGCGGGGCCGAACAATGAGCAGTTCTTC.

The genes are TRBV7-2 and TRBJ2-5; D unclear. The CDR3 consists of 16 residues. Between the trimmed V and J ends, which lost 5 bases and 1 base, there was a span of 17 bases. Germline CDR1 SGHTA, CDR2 FQGNSA. CDR3 in DNA: TGTGCCAGCAGCCCCAGCGCGGTCCGGAGCCAAGAGACCCAGTACTTC. This gives the protein CASSPSAVRSQETQYF.